This TCR beta chain comes out of a study of CD8+ T cells in alopecia areata. RNA was extracted and reverse transcribed into cDNA as the sequencing template. Sequencing used immunoSEQ multiplex PCR; TCRdb keeps in-frame clones, though not all of them. The table has around 70,000 clones, around 30% seen once. Germline V gives CDR1 SQVTM, CDR2 ANQGSEA. This CDR3 contains 12 residues. Trimming removed 3 bases from V and 4 bases from J; junction bases left unmatched: 2. Treatment denoted: oral pan-JAK inhibitor, 5-10 mg twice daily. The sequencing used CD8+ T cells sorted from blood, collected at week 4, from a patient treated with tofacitinib. The J gene is TRBJ1-2, the V gene TRBV29-1; TRBD1 matches at 7 bases. The TCR comes from a human donor with alopecia areata. CDR3 DNA: TGCAGCGTTGAGGGACAGACCTATGGCTACACCTTC. Translation gives CSVEGQTYGYTF.